The present entry profiles one T cell receptor beta chain with its context. This clonotype was counted only a few times. Its recognized antigen is unknown. No base quality values were provided; no much bigger clone lies one nucleotide off. The method behind the library was PCR. Data came from an Illumina HiSeq 2500. TCR libraries were prepared with molecular barcoding, using unique molecular identifiers to normalize TCRbeta repertoire quantification. Starting from the raw public reads, TCRdb applied fastp trimming at Q25, assembled clones with MiXCR and retained in-frame beta chains. When rows share a CDR3 protein, they turn into one entry using the most common DNA and genes. The sample includes about 980,000 distinct CDR3 sequences, with under 30% observed a single time. Of the sample, about 28% is held by the ten largest clones. This sample was included in a study of T-cell reconstitution after alpha-beta-depleted transplantation in children (dated by TCRdb to 2016 to 2017). Some background on the complete study: T-cell immune reconstitution after TCRalphabeta/CD19-depleted allogeneic hematopoietic cell transplantation in children was quantitatively tracked in the study by means of TCR repertoire profiling. General conclusions and limits of the study: Apparently early alphabetaT-cell count recovery about two months after transplant reportedly relied on only several hundred rapidly expanded clones derived from non-depleted graft cells. In some patients, the high TCRbeta diversity seen at day 60 was put down to recipient T cells and intrathymic progenitors that had survived conditioning. The frequencies of hyperexpanded clones fell over the following months, and after one year, T-cell counts and TCRbeta diversity were mostly attributed to newly produced T cells.

V is reduced by 3 bases and J by 0 bases, leaving a spacing of 13 bases between them. The CDR3 measures 15 amino acids from cysteine to phenylalanine. Only CDR3 DNA is held: 45 bases, read in frame from base 1. The germline V gene gives CDR1 as SGHRS and CDR2 as YFSETQ. The treatment or condition label, read with the paper, signifies: allogeneic hematopoietic cell transplantation with graft depleted of TCRalphabeta T cells and CD19 B cells. Transplant recipients were children who received TCRalphabeta/CD19-depleted allogeneic hematopoietic cell grafts. The source material was PBMCs, mostly from graft donor cells, sampled 360 days after TCRalphabeta/CD19-depleted stem cell transplant. The TCR sequence derives from a boy under two years old who had a stem cell transplant for SCID, so the T cells may come from the graft donor. The chain is made from TRBV5-1 and TRBJ2-7, and possibly TRBD1, on 6 matching bases. At the DNA level, the sequence is TGCGCCAGCAGCTCCCGGGACACAGGCTCCTACGAGCAGTACTTC. Translation gives CASSSRDTGSYEQYF.